This T cell receptor beta chain was identified in a study of long-term antiretroviral therapy in people with HIV. The CDR3 runs to 16 residues. Trimming took off 3 bases at V and 2 bases at J, with 14 bases between the two ends. The germline V gene has CDR1 MGHRA and CDR2 YSYEKL. Findings of the study overall: Samples were collected from the mid-2000s to the late 2010s under possibly less effective ART regimens.

The run of the v3.0 immunoSEQ assay was at survey level. Measured with immunoSEQ multiplex PCR; TCRdb has only the in-frame clones, and not every one. This sample has 15,000 or so clones, with approximately 91% found just once. About this clone itself: Its antigen remains unknown.

The chain recombines TRBV4-1 with TRBJ1-5; tentative D call: TRBD1 (6 bases). Sequenced here: unsorted PBMCs, sampled 0.6 years after starting antiretroviral therapy. The clonotype comes from a woman between 40 and 50 years old with HIV. CDR3 coding DNA: TGCGCCAGCAGCCATACACCAGGGGAGGGCAATCAGCCCCAGCATTTT. Its protein is CASSHTPGEGNQPQHF.